These T cell receptor beta chains were read from a single sample in a study of control samples from healthy donors and cancer patients. Some clones are missing from TCRdb's copy, which holds only in-frame ones; the method was immunoSEQ multiplex PCR. The table shows 140,000 to 150,000 clones, with approximately 93% occurring only once. The sequenced sample consisted of blood. Receptors were obtained from a man younger than 35 in good health. Each CDR3 is given with its conserved first and last residue. A D gene is named only where the DNA matches it firmly. Part of the rows lack a size; the others show once, few, many or a class for expanded clones.

>TRBV7-2|-|-|TRBJ2-7
CASSLVSAEQYF
TGTGCCAGCAGCTTAGTTTCGGCCGAGCAGTACTTC
>TRBV6-5|TRBD2|-|TRBJ2-7
CASSTGTRVGVYF
TGTGCCAGCAGTACCGGGACTAGGGTTGGGGTCTACTTC
>TRBV4-2|-|few|TRBJ1-6
CASSQDLSWDGGSPLHF
TGTGCCAGCAGCCAAGATCTAAGTTGGGACGGGGGGTCACCCCTCCACTTT
>TRBV18|-|once|TRBJ1-2
CASRDRQNYGYTF
TGTGCCAGCCGCGATAGACAGAACTATGGCTACACCTTC
>TRBV7-2|TRBD1|-|TRBJ1-6
CASSFGQDNSPLHF
TGTGCCAGCAGCTTTGGACAGGATAATTCACCCCTCCACTTT
>TRBV7-8|-|-|TRBJ2-2
CASSSWISPYTGELFF
TGTGCCAGCAGCAGCTGGATCTCCCCCTACACCGGGGAGCTGTTTTTT
>TRBV5-6|-|-|TRBJ1-1
CASSSGFPTQHTEAFF
TGTGCCAGCAGCTCCGGGTTTCCAACTCAACACACTGAAGCTTTCTTT
>TRBV4-3|TRBD1|-|TRBJ1-4
CASSQDRGQGSEKLFF
TGCGCCAGCAGCCAAGATAGGGGACAGGGGAGTGAAAAACTGTTTTTT
>TRBV12-3/TRBV12-4|-|-|TRBJ1-1
CASSLVGNTEAFF
TGTGCCAGCAGTTTGGTGGGTAACACTGAAGCTTTCTTT
>TRBV9|TRBD2|-|TRBJ2-1
CASSVGVAGVSEQFF
TGTGCCAGCAGCGTAGGGGTAGCGGGAGTTAGTGAGCAGTTCTTC
>TRBV7-9|TRBD1|-|TRBJ1-2
CASSLATGVSGYTF
TGTGCCAGCAGCTTAGCGACAGGGGTCAGTGGCTACACCTTC
>TRBV7-9|-|-|TRBJ2-1
CASTLGEGEKGQFF
TGTGCCAGCACATTGGGAGAGGGGGAGAAGGGGCAGTTCTTC
>TRBV27|TRBD2|-|TRBJ2-3
CASSLLAGVRTDTQYF
TGTGCCAGCAGTCTACTAGCGGGAGTGCGTACAGATACGCAGTATTTT
>TRBV2|-|-|TRBJ1-1
CASSEGTWQAFF
TGTGCCAGCAGTGAAGGAACCTGGCAAGCTTTCTTT
>TRBV19|-|-|TRBJ1-3
CASSIQDSGNTIYF
TGTGCCAGTAGTATCCAAGACTCTGGAAACACCATATATTTT
>TRBV5-6|TRBD1|-|TRBJ2-5
CASSLLMGTGGDQETQYF
TGTGCCAGCAGCTTGTTAATGGGGACAGGGGGCGACCAAGAGACCCAGTACTTC
>TRBV12-2|-|-|TRBJ2-1
CASRLPGRGNLHNEQFF
TGTGCAAGTCGCCTACCAGGGCGCGGGAACCTTCACAATGAGCAGTTCTTC
>TRBV28|-|once|TRBJ1-6
CASSDFNAYNSPLHF
TGTGCCAGCAGTGACTTTAACGCCTATAATTCACCCCTCCACTTT
>TRBV2|-|-|TRBJ1-2
CASSDDTSNYGYTF
TGTGCCAGCAGTGATGACACTTCTAACTATGGCTACACCTTC
>TRBV5-1|TRBD1|-|TRBJ1-4
CASSLSGGLGEKLFF
TGCGCCAGCAGCTTGTCAGGGGGCTTAGGCGAAAAACTGTTTTTT
>TRBV7-2|-|-|TRBJ2-4
CASSSVENIQYF
TGTGCCAGCAGCTCGGTCGAAAACATTCAGTACTTC
>TRBV5-8|-|few|TRBJ1-5
CASSFTGFRQPQHF
TGTGCCAGCAGCTTTACAGGGTTCAGGCAGCCCCAGCATTTT
>TRBV9|-|-|TRBJ1-4
CASSLAGAAESEKLFF
TGTGCCAGCAGCCTGGCGGGGGCGGCAGAAAGTGAAAAACTGTTTTTT
>TRBV4-1|-|-|TRBJ2-4
CASSQVGALAKNIQYF
TGCGCCAGCAGCCAAGTGGGTGCCCTAGCCAAAAACATTCAGTACTTC
>TRBV30|TRBD1|-|TRBJ1-1
CAWVAGTGWFTEAFF
TGTGCCTGGGTTGCCGGGACAGGGTGGTTCACTGAAGCTTTCTTT
>TRBV28|-|-|TRBJ1-6
CASSFWDGGSPLHF
TGTGCCAGCAGTTTTTGGGATGGGGGTTCACCCCTCCACTTT
>TRBV30|TRBD2|-|TRBJ2-1
CAWTSGSNEQFF
TGTGCCTGGACTAGCGGGAGTAATGAGCAGTTCTTC
>TRBV6-5|-|-|TRBJ1-5
CASSLRDDSNQPQHF
TGTGCCAGCAGTCTCCGGGACGATAGCAATCAGCCCCAGCATTTT
>TRBV6-5|-|-|TRBJ1-6
CASSYEERGSPLHF
TGTGCCAGCAGTTACGAGGAAAGAGGTTCACCCCTCCACTTT